A selection of T cell receptor beta chains follows, all from one sample in a study of beta chain features in type 1 diabetes. Sequencing used immunoSEQ multiplex PCR; TCRdb keeps in-frame clones, though not all of them. The sample holds 150,000 to 170,000 clones, 10% seen once. Sequencing used central memory CD4+ T cells from blood. These receptors all stem from a man aged 25-45 years with type 1 diabetes. CDR3s include the opening cysteine and the closing phenylalanine or tryptophan. D genes are given only for firm matches. Clone size is stated in some rows and not others, as once, few, many or a class when expanded.

d_gene	v_gene	abundance	j_gene	CDR3nt	CDR3aa
TRBD2	TRBV18	few	TRBJ2-7	TGTGCCAGCTCACCCGGACTAGCGGGAAACGAGCAGTACTTC	CASSPGLAGNEQYF
TRBD1	TRBV15	few	TRBJ2-3	TGTGCCACCAGCATGACGACAGGGCGACACACGCAGTATTTT	CATSMTTGRHTQYF
-	TRBV7-9	-	TRBJ2-7	TGTGCCAGCAGCAAGGGGGGGACGGAATCCTACGAGCAGTACTTC	CASSKGGTESYEQYF
TRBD1	TRBV5-4	-	TRBJ2-7	TGTGCCAGCAGCTTGAGAAGGGGGCGGGTTTTGATACACGAGCAGTACTTC	CASSLRRGRVLIHEQYF
-	TRBV5-1	few	TRBJ2-5	TGCGCCAGCAGCCCTAGTCCGGGCCAAGAGACCCAGTACTTC	CASSPSPGQETQYF
TRBD2	TRBV7-8	few	TRBJ2-1	TGTGCCAGCAGCGGTGTCGGGAGGAGTAATGAGCAGTTCTTC	CASSGVGRSNEQFF
-	TRBV7-8	-	TRBJ2-5	TGTGCCAGCAGCGAGCAGGGACACCTTCAAGAGACCCAGTACTTC	CASSEQGHLQETQYF
-	TRBV7-6	few	TRBJ1-3	TGTGCCAGCAGCTTAGGATCGGTAAACACCATATATTTT	CASSLGSVNTIYF
TRBD1	TRBV6-6	few	TRBJ2-1	TGTGCCAGCAGTCACGGGACAGACAATGAGCAGTTCTTC	CASSHGTDNEQFF
-	TRBV15	-	TRBJ2-1	TGTGCCACCAGCAGAGATGTCGACGGGGAGCAGTTCTTC	CATSRDVDGEQFF
-	TRBV7-2	once	TRBJ2-7	TGTGCCAGCAGCTTAGGTATGCGGGGAACCGAGCAGTACTTC	CASSLGMRGTEQYF
-	TRBV28	-	TRBJ2-1	TGTGCCAGCAACTTCTTACAGGGACCGAAGCAGTTCTTC	CASNFLQGPKQFF
-	TRBV6-5	-	TRBJ2-1	TGTGCCAGCAGCAACATAGGAGCTTTTTACAATGAGCAGTTCTTC	CASSNIGAFYNEQFF
-	TRBV5-4	few	TRBJ2-3	TGTGCCAGCAGCTTGCAGCGGTCGATGGCAGATACGCAGTATTTT	CASSLQRSMADTQYF
-	TRBV27	few	TRBJ1-2	TGTGCCAGCAGTAAAGGGAGGCAACCGACCTATGGCTACACCTTC	CASSKGRQPTYGYTF
TRBD1	TRBV7-8	-	TRBJ2-7	TGTGCCAGCAGCGTCGGGACAGGGATCTCCTACGAGCAGTACTTC	CASSVGTGISYEQYF
-	TRBV18	-	TRBJ1-1	TGTGCCAGCTCACCAGGACGAGGGATGGGTGAAGCTTTCTTT	CASSPGRGMGEAFF
TRBD1	TRBV29-1	-	TRBJ1-2	TGCAGCGTTGGAGAGGGGGCTGGGGACTATGGCTACACCTTC	CSVGEGAGDYGYTF
TRBD2	TRBV2	-	TRBJ2-1	TGTGCCAGCAGTCCTCCGACTAGCGGCTCCTACAATGAGCAGTTCTTC	CASSPPTSGSYNEQFF
TRBD1	TRBV6-1	few	TRBJ2-1	TGTGCCACCGCGACAGGGGTGTATGAGCAGTTCTTC	CATATGVYEQFF
TRBD2	TRBV6-5	-	TRBJ2-5	TGTGCCAGCAGCCTAACTAGCGGGAGAATAAAGACCCAGTACTTC	CASSLTSGRIKTQYF
TRBD1	TRBV18	few	TRBJ2-7	TGTGCCAGCTCACCACCGGAGACAGGGGGGGACTACGAGCAGTACTTC	CASSPPETGGDYEQYF
-	TRBV13	-	TRBJ2-5	TGTGCCAGCAGCAACAACCCCAAAGAGACCCAGTACTTC	CASSNNPKETQYF
-	TRBV30	few	TRBJ1-3	TGTGCCTGGAGATTGACAGGTGCTGGAAACACCATATATTTT	CAWRLTGAGNTIYF
-	TRBV7-2	-	TRBJ2-2	TGTGCCAGCAGCTTAGCGTTCGGGGACACCGGGGAGCTGTTTTTT	CASSLAFGDTGELFF
TRBD2	TRBV28	few	TRBJ2-1	TGTGCCAGCAGCGAGCGGGAGCTAAGGTTCTTC	CASSERELRFF
-	TRBV11-1	-	TRBJ1-1	TGTGCCAGCAGCACGGACGGGAGGAACACTGAAGCTTTCTTT	CASSTDGRNTEAFF
TRBD1	TRBV2	-	TRBJ2-6	TGTGCCAGCACCGACAGGGCAGGGGACGGGGCCAACGTCCTGACTTTC	CASTDRAGDGANVLTF
-	TRBV27	few	TRBJ2-7	TGTGCCAGCAGTTCCTACTACGAGCAGTACTTC	CASSSYYEQYF
-	TRBV18	few	TRBJ2-7	TGTGCCAGCTCACCAGATCGGGTCCACGAGCAGTACTTC	CASSPDRVHEQYF
-	TRBV27	few	TRBJ1-5	TGTGCCAGCAGTTTATACAGGAATCAGCCCCAGCATTTT	CASSLYRNQPQHF
-	TRBV4-2	few	TRBJ2-3	TGTGCCAGCAGCCAAGAAGTACAGGGTTGGAGCACAGATACGCAGTATTTT	CASSQEVQGWSTDTQYF
TRBD1	TRBV5-1	-	TRBJ2-3	TGCGCCAGCAGCGGGCGGACAGGGGGGGAAGATACGCAGTATTTT	CASSGRTGGEDTQYF
-	TRBV7-2	few	TRBJ1-1	TGTGCCAGCAGCCGAGGGGGGGCGGCGGGCACTGAAGCTTTCTTT	CASSRGGAAGTEAFF
TRBD2	TRBV13	-	TRBJ2-4	TGTGCCAGCAGCTTAGCTTCAGCGGGAGGGGGCATTCAGTACTTC	CASSLASAGGGIQYF
TRBD1	TRBV28	few	TRBJ1-2	TGTGCCAGCAGTCCCCCCGACAGGGACGCCGGCTCTTTCTATGGCTACACCTTC	CASSPPDRDAGSFYGYTF
-	TRBV18	-	TRBJ2-7	TGTGCCAGCTCTCCTCCCGGACATATGTACGAGCAGTACTTC	CASSPPGHMYEQYF
TRBD2	TRBV10-3	few	TRBJ2-3	TGTGCCATCAGTGAGTCGACGGGGGAGGGCCGGAGAGATACGCAGTATTTT	CAISESTGEGRRDTQYF
TRBD1	TRBV7-3	-	TRBJ1-2	TGTGCCAGCAGCGACAAACAGGGGAATGGCTACACCTTC	CASSDKQGNGYTF
-	TRBV10-3	few	TRBJ1-1	TGTGCCATGAACCCTAGGAGGAACACTGAAGCTTTCTTT	CAMNPRRNTEAFF
-	TRBV5-4	-	TRBJ1-4	TGTGCCAGCAGCGAGAGCCTAAATGAAAAACTGTTTTTT	CASSESLNEKLFF
-	TRBV7-2	many	TRBJ2-1	TGTGCCAGCAGCCCTAAGAGCTCCTACAATGAGCAGTTCTTC	CASSPKSSYNEQFF
-	TRBV15	few	TRBJ2-7	TGTGCCACCAGCAGAGCCCGGGCAGGGACCTACGAGCAGTACTTC	CATSRARAGTYEQYF
TRBD1	TRBV19	-	TRBJ2-1	TGTGCCAGCCGCGAGACAGGGTTAGGCTACAATGAGCAGTTCTTC	CASRETGLGYNEQFF
TRBD2	TRBV6-5	few	TRBJ2-1	TGTGCCAGCAGTTACGCGGGCGGGAGCGGTGAGCAGTTCTTC	CASSYAGGSGEQFF
-	TRBV7-2	-	TRBJ1-4	TGTGCCAGCACCCCCCGTTCGCCGTCCGGAAAACTGTTTTTT	CASTPRSPSGKLFF
-	TRBV7-2	-	TRBJ2-7	TGTGCCAGCACCTCCGAGCGGACGGCCTACGAGCAGTACTTC	CASTSERTAYEQYF
-	TRBV4-1	few	TRBJ2-7	TGCGCCAGCAGCCGGAGGGGCGTCGGACTACCTTACGAGCAGTACTTC	CASSRRGVGLPYEQYF
-	TRBV27	-	TRBJ2-1	TGTGCCAGCAGCCGACCTAGAGGGAATGAGCAGTTCTTC	CASSRPRGNEQFF
-	TRBV7-3	few	TRBJ2-7	TGTGCCAGCAGCACAGGTGGAGGGACAGCCTACGAGCAGTACTTC	CASSTGGGTAYEQYF
-	TRBV7-8	few	TRBJ2-1	TGTGCCAGCAGCTTACGACATAGCTCCTACAATGAGCAGTTCTTC	CASSLRHSSYNEQFF
-	TRBV7-2	few	TRBJ1-1	TGTGCCAGCAGCTCCCCCGACAGGGAAGCTTTCTTT	CASSSPDREAFF
-	TRBV5-4	many	TRBJ2-3	TGTGCCATGGGGGGAGCCCGAGATACGCAGTATTTT	CAMGGARDTQYF
-	TRBV7-8	-	TRBJ2-5	TGTGCCAGCAGTCACTGGACGGGCCGAAGGGGAGAGACCCAGTACTTC	CASSHWTGRRGETQYF
-	TRBV7-2	few	TRBJ1-3	TGTGCCAGCAGCCTTGGAAACACCATATATTTT	CASSLGNTIYF